The clone carrying this T cell receptor beta chain was seen only a few times. This specimen belongs to a study of T-cell reconstitution after alpha-beta-depleted transplantation in children. For TCRbeta, the library was prepared with unique molecular identifiers. TCRdb redid the calling of the PCR reads with MiXCR, one entry per CDR3 protein. The sample includes under 450,000 distinct CDR3 sequences, about an eighth of them seen just once. CDR3 length: 13 amino acids. The germline V gene has CDR1 DFQATT and CDR2 SNEGSKA (reference sequence). Trimming left V 7 bases short and J 0 bases short, with 10 bases between.

This TCR was sampled from a human donor who donated a stem cell graft to a child with Fanconi anemia. The chain has TRBV20-1 and TRBJ1-5; D is perhaps TRBD1 (6 bases). This specimen was PBMCs, taken from the stem cell graft. The CDR3 loop is CSGRQVSNQPQHF. The DNA of the CDR3 is TGCAGTGGGCGACAGGTTAGCAATCAGCCCCAGCATTTT.